Following are 11 T cell receptor beta chains from one sample sequenced in a study of cytomegalovirus exposure and HLA in healthy donors. 60 Vbeta and 13 Jbeta primers were used in PCR. Sequenced by immunoSEQ multiplex PCR; TCRdb stores in-frame clones only, minus some. The sample consists of 130,000 or so clones, around 77% of them appearing once. The material sequenced was PBMCs. All receptors derive from a man aged 45-60 years in good health and CMV-seronegative.

Of note for this clone: At one end, the junction sequence differs from germline, possibly due to a read error. The gene calls are TRBV7-2 and TRBJ1-2, with D maybe TRBD1 (6 bases). The CDR3 is 12 amino acids. Germline assignment: CDR1 SGHTA and CDR2 FQGNSA. In nucleotides, the CDR3 is TGTGCCAGCAGCCGGCCCCCGGACAGCCAAAAATTC. Translating gives CASSRPPDSQKF. Full variable domain (remainder filled in from reference TRBV7-2 and TRBJ1-2): GAGVSQSPSNKVTEKGKDVELRCDPISGHTALYWYRQSLGQGLEFLIYFQGNSAPDKSGLPSDRFSAERTGGSVSTLTIQRTQQEDSAVYLCASSRPPDSQKFGSGTRLTVV.

This chain links TRBV4-2 with TRBJ2-3; 13 bases are shared with TRBD2. This CDR3 has 18 residues. Per the germline V gene, CDR1 is LGHNA and CDR2 is YNFKEQ. The junction had 4 bases not matched to a gene; V was cut back by 0 bases and J by 1 base. CDR3 nucleotides: TGTGCCAGCAGCCAAGAAGGGACTAGCGGGACGGGCACAGATACGCAGTATTTT. Residues: CASSQEGTSGTGTDTQYF.

Judged by abundance, this clone is medium-sized (0.01 to 0.1%). The rearrangement joins TRBV6-1 to TRBJ2-7; 8 bases are shared with TRBD2. J lost 0 bases, V lost 6 bases, and 7 bases had no gene match. CDR1 and CDR2 (germline): MNHNS, SASEGT. The CDR3 loop spans 15 amino acids. In DNA form, the CDR3 reads TGTGCCAGCAGGGACCTAGCGGGTAGCTCCTACGAGCAGTACTTC. Translation gives CASRDLAGSSYEQYF.

In this sample, this clone turned up a few times. The gene calls are TRBV10-1 and TRBJ2-3; 9 bases line up with TRBD1. The CDR3 sequence is 14 residues long. Germline V gives CDR1 WNHNN, CDR2 SYGVQD (reference sequence). V shed 6 bases and J 5 bases; nucleotides not matched to a gene: 6. CDR3 DNA sequence: TGCGCCAGCAGCCCGGGACAGGGAATAGATACGCAGTATTTT. Its protein product is CASSPGQGIDTQYF.

This clone was observed a handful of times. This chain uses TRBV18 with TRBJ2-1; TRBD1 matches 7 bases. The CDR3 is made up of 18 amino acids. Trimming cost V 1 base and J 1 base; bases outside gene matches: 10. Per the germline V gene, CDR1 is KGHSH and CDR2 is LQKENI. CDR3 sequence reads: CASSPRTGAGFSYNEQFF. DNA of the CDR3: TGTGCCAGCTCACCACGAACAGGGGCCGGCTTTTCCTACAATGAGCAGTTCTTC.

The genes are TRBV5-1 and TRBJ2-5, with 8 bases lining up with TRBD1. V was clipped by 3 bases and J by 5 bases; unmatched bases: 12. Germline CDR1 is SGHRS and CDR2 is YFSETQ. The CDR3 is made up of 16 amino acids. The CDR3 loop reads CASSSLGQGGWETQYF. CDR3 DNA sequence: TGCGCCAGCAGCTCCCTAGGACAGGGCGGTTGGGAGACCCAGTACTTC. The full variable domain, in which reference TRBV5-1 and TRBJ2-5 provide the parts outside the CDR3, is KAGVTQTPRYLIKTRGQQVTLSCSPISGHRSVSWYQQTPGQGLQFLFEYFSETQRNKGNFPGRFSGRQFSNSRSEMNVSTLELGDSALYLCASSSLGQGGWETQYFGPGTRLLVL.

The CDR3 coding sequence is TGCGCCAGCAGCCAAGGAATTCTGAGACAGATAATAAACACCGGGGAGCTGTTTTTT. It is translated as CASSQGILRQIINTGELFF. The J gene is TRBJ2-2, the V gene TRBV4-1, with D possibly matching TRBD1 (5 bases). V gave up 1 base and J gave up 2 bases, with 20 bases separating them. Germline values: CDR1 MGHRA, CDR2 YSYEKL. The CDR3 extends over 19 amino acids.

This chain links TRBV4-3 with TRBJ2-1; 9 nucleotides line up with TRBD1. V gave up 0 bases and J gave up 6 bases; unmatched junction bases: 6. Germline V gives CDR1 LGHNA, CDR2 YSLEER. This CDR3 has 16 amino acids. The CDR3 bases are TGCGCCAGCAGCCAAGATTACAGGGGGCGGGTCAATGAGCAGTTCTTC. Residues: CASSQDYRGRVNEQFF.

V and J are TRBV30 and TRBJ2-3; 8 nucleotides agree with TRBD2. The germline CDR1 and CDR2 sequences are GTSNPN and SVGIG (reference sequence). There are 13 residues in the CDR3. After removal of 5 bases from V and 10 bases from J, the junction contained 11 bases not matched to a gene. The CDR3 here is CAWAVGGRIAQYF. The CDR3 DNA reads TGTGCCTGGGCGGTGGGCGGGAGGATCGCGCAGTATTTT.

In this sample, this clone turned up a few times. This chain links TRBV29-1 with TRBJ2-1, with D hard to call. The CDR3 spans 12 residues. Germline values: CDR1 SQVTM, CDR2 ANQGSEA. Trimming took off 7 bases at V and 4 bases at J, with 11 bases between the two ends. In DNA, the CDR3 is TGCAGCGCCGCCGGCGGTTACAATGAGCAGTTCTTC. This codes for CSAAGGYNEQFF.

CDR3 loop: CATGRAGSSTDTQYF. As DNA, the CDR3 is TGTGCCACTGGTCGGGCGGGATCGAGTACAGATACGCAGTATTTT. The rearrangement joins TRBV7-8 to TRBJ2-3, with a possible D match to TRBD2 (6 bases). CDR1 and CDR2 from the germline V gene are SGHVS and FQNEAQ. The CDR3 runs to 15 residues. The germline V and J ends were trimmed by 10 bases and 3 bases, with 20 bases remaining between them.